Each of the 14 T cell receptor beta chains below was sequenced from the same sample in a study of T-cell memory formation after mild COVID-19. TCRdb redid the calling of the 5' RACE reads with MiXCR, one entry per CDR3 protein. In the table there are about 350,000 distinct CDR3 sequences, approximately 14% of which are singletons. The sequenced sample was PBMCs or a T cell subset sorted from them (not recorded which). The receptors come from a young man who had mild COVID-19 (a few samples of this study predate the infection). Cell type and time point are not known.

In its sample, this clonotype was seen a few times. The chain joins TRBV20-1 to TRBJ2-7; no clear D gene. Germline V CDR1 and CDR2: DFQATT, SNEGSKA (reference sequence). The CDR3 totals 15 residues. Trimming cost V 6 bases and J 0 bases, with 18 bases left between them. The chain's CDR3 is CSARAPSLTSYEQYF. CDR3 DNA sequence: TGCAGTGCCCGCGCCCCGAGTTTAACCTCCTACGAGCAGTACTTC.

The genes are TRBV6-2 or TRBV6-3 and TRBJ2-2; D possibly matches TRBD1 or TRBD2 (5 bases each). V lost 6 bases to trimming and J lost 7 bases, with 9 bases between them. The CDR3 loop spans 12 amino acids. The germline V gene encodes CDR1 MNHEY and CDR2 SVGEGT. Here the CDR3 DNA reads TGTGCCAGCAGGGGGGAATTCGGGGAGCTGTTTTTT. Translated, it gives CASRGEFGELFF.

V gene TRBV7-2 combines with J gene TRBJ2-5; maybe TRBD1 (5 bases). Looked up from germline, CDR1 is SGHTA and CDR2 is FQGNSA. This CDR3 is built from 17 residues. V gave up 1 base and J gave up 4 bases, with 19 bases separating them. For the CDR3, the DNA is TGTGCCAGCAGCTTAGTTATTGGACACCCCTCGCGAGAGACCCAGTACTTC. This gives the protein CASSLVIGHPSRETQYF.

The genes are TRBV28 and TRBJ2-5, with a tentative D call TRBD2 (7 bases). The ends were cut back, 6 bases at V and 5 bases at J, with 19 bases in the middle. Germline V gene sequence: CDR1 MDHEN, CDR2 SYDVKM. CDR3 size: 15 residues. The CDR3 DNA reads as TGTGCCAGCAGCCAAGGGGGGGGGCGAAGGGAGACCCAGTACTTC. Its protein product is CASSQGGGRRETQYF. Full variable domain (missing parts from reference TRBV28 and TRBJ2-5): DVKVTQSSRYLVKRTGEKVFLECVQDMDHENMFWYRQDPGLGLRLIYFSYDVKMKEKGDIPEGYSVSREKKERFSLILESASTNQTSMYLCASSQGGGRRETQYFGPGTRLLVL.

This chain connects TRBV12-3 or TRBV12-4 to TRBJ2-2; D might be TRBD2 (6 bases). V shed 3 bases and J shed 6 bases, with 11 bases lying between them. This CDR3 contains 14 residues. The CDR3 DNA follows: TGTGCCAGCAGTTTTCGGCGGGGTCCCGGGGAGCTGTTTTTT. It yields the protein CASSFRRGPGELFF.

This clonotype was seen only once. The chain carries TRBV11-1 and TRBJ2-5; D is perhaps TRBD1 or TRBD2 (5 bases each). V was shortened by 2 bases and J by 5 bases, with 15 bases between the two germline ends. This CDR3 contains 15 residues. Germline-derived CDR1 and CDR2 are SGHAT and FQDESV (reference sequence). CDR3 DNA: TGTGCCAGCAGCTTATCCCAGGGAGAATTGGAGACCCAGTACTTC. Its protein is CASSLSQGELETQYF.

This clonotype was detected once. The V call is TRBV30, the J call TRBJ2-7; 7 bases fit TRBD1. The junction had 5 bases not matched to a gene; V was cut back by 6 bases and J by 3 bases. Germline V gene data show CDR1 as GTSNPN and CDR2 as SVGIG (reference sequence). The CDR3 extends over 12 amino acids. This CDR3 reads CACKGARYEQYF. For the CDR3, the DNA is TGTGCCTGTAAGGGGGCCCGCTACGAGCAGTACTTC.

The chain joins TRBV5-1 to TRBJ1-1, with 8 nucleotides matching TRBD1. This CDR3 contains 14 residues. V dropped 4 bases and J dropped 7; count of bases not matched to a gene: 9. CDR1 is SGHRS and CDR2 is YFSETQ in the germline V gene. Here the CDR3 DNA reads TGCGCCAGCAGCCAGGGGGCAGAGTTTCTTGAAGCTTTCTTT. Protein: CASSQGAEFLEAFF.

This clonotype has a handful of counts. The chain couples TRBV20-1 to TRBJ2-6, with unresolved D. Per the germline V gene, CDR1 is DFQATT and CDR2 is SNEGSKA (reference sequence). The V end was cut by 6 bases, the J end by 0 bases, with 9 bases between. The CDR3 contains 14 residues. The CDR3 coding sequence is TGCAGTGCCGACCAATACTCTGGGGCCAACGTCCTGACTTTC. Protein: CSADQYSGANVLTF.

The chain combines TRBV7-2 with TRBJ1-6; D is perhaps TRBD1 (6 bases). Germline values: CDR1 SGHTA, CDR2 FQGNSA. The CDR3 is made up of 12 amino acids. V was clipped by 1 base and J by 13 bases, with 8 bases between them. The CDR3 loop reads CASSLDQGPLHF. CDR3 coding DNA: TGTGCCAGCAGCTTAGACCAGGGGCCCCTCCACTTT.

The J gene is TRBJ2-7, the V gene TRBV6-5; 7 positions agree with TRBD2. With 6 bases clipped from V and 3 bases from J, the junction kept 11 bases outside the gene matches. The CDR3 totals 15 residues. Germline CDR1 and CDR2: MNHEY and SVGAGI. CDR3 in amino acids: CASSPSAGTIYEQYV. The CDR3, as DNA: TGTGCCAGCAGCCCCTCAGCGGGGACTATCTACGAGCAGTACGTC.

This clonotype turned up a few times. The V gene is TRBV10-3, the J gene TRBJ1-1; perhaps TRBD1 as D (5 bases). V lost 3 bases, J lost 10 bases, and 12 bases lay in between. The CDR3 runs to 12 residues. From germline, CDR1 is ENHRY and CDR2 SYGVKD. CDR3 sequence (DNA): TGTGCCATCAGTGAAGGGGACGTCGGAGCTTTCTTT. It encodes CAISEGDVGAFF.

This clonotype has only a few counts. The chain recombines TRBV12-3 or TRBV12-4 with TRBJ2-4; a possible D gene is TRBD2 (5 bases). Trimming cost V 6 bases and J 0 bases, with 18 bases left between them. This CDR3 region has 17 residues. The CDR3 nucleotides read TGTGCCAGCAGCCAGCGGTCCGTAAGTCTAGCCAAAAACATTCAGTACTTC. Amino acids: CASSQRSVSLAKNIQYF.

CDR3 sequence: CAWSGDRAGLGNQPQHF. The CDR3 DNA reads as TGTGCCTGGTCGGGGGATCGGGCGGGCCTGGGCAATCAGCCCCAGCATTTT. This chain connects TRBV30 to TRBJ1-5, with a possible D match to TRBD1 (5 bases). V shed 5 bases and J shed 2 bases, with 22 bases lying between them. This CDR3 is built from 17 residues. The germline V gene encodes CDR1 GTSNPN and CDR2 SVGIG (reference sequence). The complete variable domain, with remaining parts taken from reference TRBV30 and TRBJ1-5, reads SQTIHQWPATLVQPVGSPLSLECTVEGTSNPNLYWYRQAAGRGLQLLFYSVGIGQISSEVPQNLSASRPQDRQFILSSKKLLLSDSGFYLCAWSGDRAGLGNQPQHFGDGTRLSIL.